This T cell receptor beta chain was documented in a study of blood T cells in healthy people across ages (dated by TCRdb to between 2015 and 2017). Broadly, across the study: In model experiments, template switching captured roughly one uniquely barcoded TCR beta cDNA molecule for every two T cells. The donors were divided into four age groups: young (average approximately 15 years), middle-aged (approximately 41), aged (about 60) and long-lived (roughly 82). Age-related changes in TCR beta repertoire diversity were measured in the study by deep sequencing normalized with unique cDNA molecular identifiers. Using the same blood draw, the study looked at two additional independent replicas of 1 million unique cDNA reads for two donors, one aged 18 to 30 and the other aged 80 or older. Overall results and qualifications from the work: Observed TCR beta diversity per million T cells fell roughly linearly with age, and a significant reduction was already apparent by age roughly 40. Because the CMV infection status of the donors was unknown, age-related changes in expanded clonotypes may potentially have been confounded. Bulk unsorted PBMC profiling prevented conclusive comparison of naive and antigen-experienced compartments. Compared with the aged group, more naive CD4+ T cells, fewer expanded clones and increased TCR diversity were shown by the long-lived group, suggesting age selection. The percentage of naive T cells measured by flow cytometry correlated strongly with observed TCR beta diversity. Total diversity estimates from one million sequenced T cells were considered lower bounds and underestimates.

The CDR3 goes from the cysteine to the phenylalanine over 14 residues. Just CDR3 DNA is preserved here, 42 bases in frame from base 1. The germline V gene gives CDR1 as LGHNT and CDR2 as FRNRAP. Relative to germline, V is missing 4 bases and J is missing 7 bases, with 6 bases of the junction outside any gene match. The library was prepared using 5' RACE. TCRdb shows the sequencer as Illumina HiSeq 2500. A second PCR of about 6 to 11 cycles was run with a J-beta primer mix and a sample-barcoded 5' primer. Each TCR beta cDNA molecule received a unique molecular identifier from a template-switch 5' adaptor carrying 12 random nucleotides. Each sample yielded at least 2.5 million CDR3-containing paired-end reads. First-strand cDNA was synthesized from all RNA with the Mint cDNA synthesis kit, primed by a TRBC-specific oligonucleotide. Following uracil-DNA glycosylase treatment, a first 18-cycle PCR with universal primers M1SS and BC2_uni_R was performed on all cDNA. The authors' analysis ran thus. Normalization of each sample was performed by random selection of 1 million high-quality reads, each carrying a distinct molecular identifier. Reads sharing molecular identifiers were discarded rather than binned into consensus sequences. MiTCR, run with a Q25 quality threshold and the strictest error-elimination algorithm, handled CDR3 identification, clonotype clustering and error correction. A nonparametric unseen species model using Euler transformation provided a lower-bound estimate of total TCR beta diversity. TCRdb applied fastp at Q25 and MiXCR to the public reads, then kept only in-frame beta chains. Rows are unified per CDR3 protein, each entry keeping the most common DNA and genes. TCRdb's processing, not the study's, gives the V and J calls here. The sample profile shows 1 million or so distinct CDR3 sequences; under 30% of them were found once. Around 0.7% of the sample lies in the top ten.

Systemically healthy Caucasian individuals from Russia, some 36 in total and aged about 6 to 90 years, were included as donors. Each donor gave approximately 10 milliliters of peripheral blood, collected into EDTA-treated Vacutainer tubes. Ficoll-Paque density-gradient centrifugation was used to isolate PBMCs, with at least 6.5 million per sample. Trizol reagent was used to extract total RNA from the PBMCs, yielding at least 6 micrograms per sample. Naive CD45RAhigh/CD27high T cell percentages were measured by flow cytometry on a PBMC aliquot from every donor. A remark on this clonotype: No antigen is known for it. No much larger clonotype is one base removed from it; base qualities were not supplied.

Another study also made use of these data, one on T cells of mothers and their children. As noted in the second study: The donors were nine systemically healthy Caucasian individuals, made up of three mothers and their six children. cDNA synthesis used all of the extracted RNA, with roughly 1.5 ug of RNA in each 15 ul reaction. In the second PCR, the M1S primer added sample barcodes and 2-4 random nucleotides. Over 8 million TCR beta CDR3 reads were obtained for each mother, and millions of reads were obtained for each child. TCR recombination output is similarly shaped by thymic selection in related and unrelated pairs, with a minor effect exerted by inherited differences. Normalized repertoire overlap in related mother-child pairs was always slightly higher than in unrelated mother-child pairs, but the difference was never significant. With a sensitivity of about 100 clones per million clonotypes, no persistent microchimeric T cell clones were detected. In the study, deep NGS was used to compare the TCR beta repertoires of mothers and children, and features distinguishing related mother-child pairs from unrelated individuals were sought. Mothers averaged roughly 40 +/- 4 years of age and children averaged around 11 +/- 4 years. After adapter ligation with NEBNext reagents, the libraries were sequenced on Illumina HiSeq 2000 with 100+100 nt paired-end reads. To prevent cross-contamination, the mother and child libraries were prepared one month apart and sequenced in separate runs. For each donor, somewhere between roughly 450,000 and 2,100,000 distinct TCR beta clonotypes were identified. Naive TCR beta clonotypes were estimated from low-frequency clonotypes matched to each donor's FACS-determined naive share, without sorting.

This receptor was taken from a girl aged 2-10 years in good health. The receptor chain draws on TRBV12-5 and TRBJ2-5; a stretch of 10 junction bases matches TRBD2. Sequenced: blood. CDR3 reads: CASGSSGSVGTQYF. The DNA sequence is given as TGTGCTAGTGGTTCTAGCGGGAGCGTGGGGACCCAGTACTTC.